One sample yielded the 27 T cell receptor beta chains listed below, sequenced in a study of CD8+ T cells in alopecia areata (dated by TCRdb to 2016 to 2019). The receptor library was made with the immunoSEQ multiplex PCR assay. To provide template for TCR sequencing, every sample had RNA extracted and reverse transcribed into cDNA. What TCRdb holds here is the immuneACCESS table cut down to in-frame rearrangements. Part of the clones is not present; checked against another copy, under half of the missing clones reflect an unresolved V gene, and the others are unexplained. This sample lists 120,000 to 150,000 clones; 70% to 90% were detected once. The ten largest clones capture roughly 13% of the sample. The sample's time point label is to be understood as: four to five weeks on oral tofacitinib. What this sample's treatment or condition label stands for: oral pan-JAK inhibitor, 5-10 mg twice daily.

The sequencing used CD8+ T cells sorted from blood, collected at week 4, from a patient treated with tofacitinib. The receptor set was obtained from a human donor with alopecia areata.

Details on this clone: This same CDR3 is encoded by further DNA sequences in the sample. The chain joins TRBV5-1 to TRBJ1-1; D is unresolved. CDR1 and CDR2 from the germline V gene are SGHRS and YFSETQ. The CDR3 is 12 amino acids. Trimming took 5 bases from V and 5 from J, leaving 10 bases between them. The CDR3 DNA follows: TGCGCCAGCAGTCCACCGGGGACTGAAGCTTTCTTT. Residues: CASSPPGTEAFF.

The chain joins TRBV29-1 to TRBJ1-1; no clear D. Germline V CDR1 and CDR2: SQVTM, ANQGSEA. CDR3 length equals 12 residues. V lost 4 bases and J lost 1, with 7 bases in between. The CDR3 loop reads CSVAPPNTEAFF. CDR3 in DNA: TGCAGCGTTGCTCCTCCGAACACTGAAGCTTTCTTT.

The rearrangement joins TRBV25-1 to TRBJ2-3; 8 bases align to TRBD1. CDR3 length: 15 amino acids. The V gene's germline CDR1 is MGHDK and CDR2 SYGVNS. Trimming at V came to 9 bases and at J to 0 bases, leaving 8 bases not matched to a gene. CDR3 protein: CARVRRDRSTDTQYF. CDR3 bases: TGTGCCAGAGTTCGTCGGGACAGGAGCACAGATACGCAGTATTTT.

The chain couples TRBV7-9 to TRBJ2-1; D assignment may be TRBD1 or TRBD2 (7 bases each). Trimming shortened V by 11 bases and J by 2 bases, and 13 bases separated the two germline ends. Per germline, CDR1 SEHNR and CDR2 FQNEAQ (reference sequence). This CDR3 has 13 residues. For the CDR3, the DNA is TGTGCCGCAGGGGGGGGACCCTACAATGAGCAGTTCTTC. Encoded protein: CAAGGGPYNEQFF.

This chain joins TRBV19 and TRBJ2-7, with TRBD2 matching 11 bases. The germline CDR1 and CDR2 sequences are LNHDA and SQIVND (reference sequence). Trimming took 10 bases from V and 2 from J; bases not matched to a gene: 4. The CDR3 spans 13 residues. CDR3 residues: CATRLAGTYEQYF. DNA of the CDR3: TGTGCCACCAGACTAGCGGGAACCTACGAGCAGTACTTC.

V usage is TRBV6-4 and J usage is TRBJ2-3; unclear D gene. CDR3 length: 12 amino acids. CDR1 is MRHNA and CDR2 is SNTAGT in the germline V gene. Trimming removed 2 bases from V and 0 bases from J, with 0 bases in between. CDR3 sequence (DNA): TGTGCCAGCAGTGACAGCACAGATACGCAGTATTTT. This encodes CASSDSTDTQYF.

The genes are TRBV5-4 and TRBJ2-3; D gene ambiguous. This CDR3 contains 13 residues. CDR1 SGHNT and CDR2 YYREEE come from the germline V gene (reference sequence). Trimming took off 5 bases at V and 2 bases at J, with 9 bases between the two ends. Here the CDR3 DNA reads TGTGCCAGCAGTTTTGAGGACACAGATACGCAGTATTTT. This encodes CASSFEDTDTQYF.

The rearrangement joins TRBV28 to TRBJ2-7; possibly TRBD1 or TRBD2 for D (5 bases each). In germline, CDR1 is MDHEN, CDR2 SYDVKM. Trimming shortened V by 3 bases and J by 3 bases, and 12 bases separated the two germline ends. The CDR3 covers 14 residues. The CDR3 sequence: CASSLPGRDYEQYF. The CDR3 DNA is TGTGCCAGCAGTTTGCCGGGACGTGACTACGAGCAGTACTTC.

About this clone itself: This CDR3 is also generated by other DNA sequences in the sample. The chain's CDR3 is CSAVGPPQETQYF. For the CDR3, the DNA is TGCAGCGCGGTGGGGCCCCCGCAAGAGACCCAGTACTTC. V and J are TRBV29-1 and TRBJ2-5; D perhaps matches TRBD1 (5 bases). The germline V gene has CDR1 SQVTM and CDR2 ANQGSEA. The CDR3 covers 13 residues. V was shortened by 7 bases and J by 2 bases, with 14 bases between the two germline ends.

This rearrangement joins TRBV7-8 to TRBJ2-7, with a possible D match to TRBD1 (6 bases). Germline V CDR1 and CDR2: SGHVS, FQNEAQ. This CDR3 has 13 residues. Trimming shortened V by 5 bases and J by 7 bases, and 15 bases separated the two germline ends. Here the CDR3 reads CASSPPSGTEQYF. The CDR3 DNA reads as TGTGCCAGCAGCCCCCCAAGTGGGACAGAGCAGTACTTC.

CDR3 bases: TGTGCCAGCAGCGCGCTGTTTGGGGTAACTGGCTACACCTTC. Translation: CASSALFGVTGYTF. The chain joins TRBV11-1 to TRBJ1-2; the D is unclear. The CDR3 totals 14 residues. Trimming removed 5 bases from V and 7 bases from J, with 17 bases in between. Germline V gene data show CDR1 as SGHAT and CDR2 as FQDESV (reference sequence).

The chain has TRBV7-9 and TRBJ2-3; D remains unclear. The CDR3 is made up of 13 amino acids. The ends were cut back, 5 bases at V and 0 bases at J, with 6 bases in the middle. Per germline, CDR1 SEHNR and CDR2 FQNEAQ (reference sequence). CDR3 residues: CASSPVSTDTQYF. The CDR3 DNA follows: TGTGCCAGCAGCCCCGTTAGCACAGATACGCAGTATTTT.

The rearrangement uses TRBV7-9 and TRBJ2-7; no clear D gene. The ends were cut back, 5 bases at V and 2 bases at J, with 19 bases in the middle. CDR1 is SEHNR and CDR2 is FQNEAQ in the germline V gene (reference sequence). The CDR3 contains 16 residues. The CDR3 spells CASSPTFARNPYEQYF. DNA of the CDR3: TGTGCCAGCAGCCCGACCTTTGCCAGGAATCCCTACGAGCAGTACTTC.

This chain uses TRBV29-1 with TRBJ2-1, with D unresolved. Trimming removed 2 bases from V and 8 bases from J, with 16 bases in between. The CDR3 is 14 residues long. Germline CDR1 SQVTM, CDR2 ANQGSEA. The CDR3 here is CSVESSERLDEQFF. The CDR3 DNA reads TGCAGCGTTGAATCCAGCGAACGCTTGGATGAGCAGTTCTTC.

This chain links TRBV6-5 with TRBJ2-1; TRBD2 aligns across 11 bases. The germline V gene encodes CDR1 MNHEY and CDR2 SVGAGI. This CDR3 region has 14 residues. Germline trimming cut 7 bases from V and 7 bases from J; bases unmatched to any gene: 6. The CDR3 is CASTPGTSGNEQFF. DNA of the CDR3: TGTGCCAGCACCCCTGGGACTAGCGGTAATGAGCAGTTCTTC.

The chain employs TRBV27 and TRBJ1-1; TRBD1 matches 9 bases. J lost 1 base, V lost 4 bases, and 7 bases had no gene match. The CDR3 sequence is 16 residues long. In germline, CDR1 is MNHEY, CDR2 SMNVEV (reference sequence). CDR3 residues: CASSWGPGQGNTEAFF. CDR3 DNA: TGTGCCAGCAGTTGGGGGCCGGGACAGGGGAACACTGAAGCTTTCTTT.

This chain joins TRBV29-1 and TRBJ2-2; 14 bases agree with TRBD2. This CDR3 spans 15 amino acids. Germline CDR1 is SQVTM and CDR2 is ANQGSEA. Trimming removed 6 bases from V and 1 base from J; junction bases left unmatched: 1. This CDR3 is CSVGTSGRNTGELFF. The CDR3 bases are TGCAGCGTCGGGACTAGCGGGAGGAACACCGGGGAGCTGTTTTTT.

The chain uses TRBV27 and TRBJ2-3; 7 nucleotides agree with TRBD2. V lost 3 bases, J lost 5 bases, and 2 bases stayed unmatched. Germline assignment: CDR1 MNHEY and CDR2 SMNVEV (reference sequence). CDR3 length: 13 amino acids. CDR3 residues: CASSFIAGDTQYF. CDR3 in DNA: TGTGCCAGCAGTTTTATAGCGGGAGATACGCAGTATTTT.

The chain combines TRBV9 with TRBJ2-7, with 9 bases matching TRBD1. The V gene's germline CDR1 is SGDLS and CDR2 YYNGEE. The CDR3 runs 14 residues. V was clipped by 3 bases and J by 4 bases; unmatched bases: 5. The CDR3 loop reads CASSASGTGYEQYF. In DNA form, the CDR3 reads TGTGCCAGCAGCGCCTCCGGGACAGGGTACGAGCAGTACTTC. The full variable domain, with the rest looked up from reference TRBV9 and TRBJ2-7, is DSGVTQTPKHLITATGQRVTLRCSPRSGDLSVYWYQQSLDQGLQFLIQYYNGEERAKGNILERFSAQQFPDLHSELNLSSLELGDSALYFCASSASGTGYEQYFGPGTRLTVT.

The chain has TRBV19 and TRBJ2-1; D is undetermined. V was clipped by 5 bases and J by 5 bases, with 7 bases between them. The CDR3 contains 12 residues. Germline V lookup: CDR1 LNHDA, CDR2 SQIVND (reference sequence). CDR3 coding DNA: TGTGCCAGTAGTTTTGACCACAATGAGCAGTTCTTC. It yields the protein CASSFDHNEQFF.

The chain uses TRBV6-5 and TRBJ2-3; weak D call: TRBD1 (5 bases). Per the germline V gene, CDR1 is MNHEY and CDR2 is SVGAGI. Trimming shortened V by 4 bases and J by 1 base, and 12 bases separated the two germline ends. The CDR3 is made up of 15 amino acids. In nucleotides, the CDR3 is TGTGCCAGCAGTTCAGGGTTTAGGGGCACAGATACGCAGTATTTT. It yields the protein CASSSGFRGTDTQYF.

V usage is TRBV27 and J usage is TRBJ1-2; 10 nucleotides line up with TRBD1. The germline V gene encodes CDR1 MNHEY and CDR2 SMNVEV (reference sequence). Trimming at V came to 0 bases and at J to 2 bases, leaving 9 bases not matched to a gene. CDR3 length equals 18 residues. The CDR3 sequence: CASSLSWLGQGINYGYTF. The CDR3 region has the DNA TGTGCCAGCAGTTTATCGTGGTTGGGACAGGGGATCAACTATGGCTACACCTTC.

The chain joins TRBV5-4 to TRBJ2-1, with no clear D. V lost 0 bases and J lost 4, with 11 bases in between. Germline V CDR1 and CDR2: SGHNT, YYREEE (reference sequence). The CDR3 extends over 15 amino acids. CDR3 protein: CASSLVGNGYNEQFF. CDR3 sequence (DNA): TGTGCCAGCAGCTTGGTAGGGAATGGTTACAATGAGCAGTTCTTC.

The rearrangement joins TRBV5-4 to TRBJ2-4; a weak D match, TRBD1 (6 bases). The ends were cut back, 2 bases at V and 7 bases at J, with 16 bases in the middle. The germline V gene has CDR1 SGHNT and CDR2 YYREEE (reference sequence). The CDR3 runs to 15 residues. CDR3 DNA sequence: TGTGCCAGCAGCTTAACAGGGCTTGGGAAGAACATTCAGTACTTC. Encoded protein: CASSLTGLGKNIQYF.

The chain combines TRBV19 with TRBJ2-7; D gene uncertain. V dropped 1 base and J dropped 7 bases, with 11 bases sitting between them. This CDR3 comprises 13 residues. Germline values: CDR1 LNHDA, CDR2 SQIVND (reference sequence). The CDR3 DNA follows: TGTGCCAGTAGTATAGTCACGTCTGGGGAGCAGTACTTC. This sequence encodes CASSIVTSGEQYF.

V usage is TRBV27 and J usage is TRBJ2-2; TRBD1 agrees at 7 bases. This CDR3 is built from 17 residues. Germline V gene data show CDR1 as MNHEY and CDR2 as SMNVEV (reference sequence). Trimming took 3 bases from V and 6 from J; bases not matched to a gene: 13. The CDR3 nucleotides read TGTGCCAGCAGTTTGGGCAGGGGGTTAATCGGAGCCGGGGAGCTGTTTTTT. It is translated as CASSLGRGLIGAGELFF.

The chain links TRBV5-4 to TRBJ1-1; 8 bases map to TRBD1. V dropped 4 bases and J dropped 3; count of bases not matched to a gene: 8. CDR1 is SGHNT and CDR2 is YYREEE in the germline V gene (reference sequence). The CDR3 consists of 15 residues. The CDR3 nucleotides are TGTGCCAGCAGCCCCACAGGGGGGGAGGACACTGAAGCTTTCTTT. The encoded protein is CASSPTGGEDTEAFF. Together with reference TRBV5-4 and TRBJ1-1, the CDR3 gives the full variable domain: ETGVTQSPTHLIKTRGQQVTLRCSSQSGHNTVSWYQQALGQGPQFIFQYYREEENGRGNFPPRFSGLQFPNYSSELNVNALELDDSALYLCASSPTGGEDTEAFFGQGTRLTVV.